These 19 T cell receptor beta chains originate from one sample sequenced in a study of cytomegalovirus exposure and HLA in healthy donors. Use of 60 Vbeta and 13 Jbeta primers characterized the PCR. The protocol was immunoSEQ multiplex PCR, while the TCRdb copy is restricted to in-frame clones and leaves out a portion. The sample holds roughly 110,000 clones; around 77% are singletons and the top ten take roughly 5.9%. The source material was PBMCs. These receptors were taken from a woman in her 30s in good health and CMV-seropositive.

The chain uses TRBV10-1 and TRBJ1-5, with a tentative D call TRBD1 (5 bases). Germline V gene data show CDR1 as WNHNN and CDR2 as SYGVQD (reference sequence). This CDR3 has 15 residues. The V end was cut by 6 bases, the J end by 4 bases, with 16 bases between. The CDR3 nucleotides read TGCGCCAGCAGGGAAGGACGGGCAGGGAATCAGCCCCAGCATTTT. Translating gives CASREGRAGNQPQHF.

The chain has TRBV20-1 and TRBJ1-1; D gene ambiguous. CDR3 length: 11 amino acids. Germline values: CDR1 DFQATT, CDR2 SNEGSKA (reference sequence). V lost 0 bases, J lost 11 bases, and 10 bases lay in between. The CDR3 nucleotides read TGCAGTGCTAGAGATCCAGGTCGGGCTTTCTTT. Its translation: CSARDPGRAFF.

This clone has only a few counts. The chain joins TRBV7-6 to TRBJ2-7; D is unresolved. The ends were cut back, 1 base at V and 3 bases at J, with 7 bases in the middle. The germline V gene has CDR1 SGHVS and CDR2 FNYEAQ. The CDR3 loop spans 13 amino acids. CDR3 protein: CASSLDSGYEQYF. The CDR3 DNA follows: TGTGCCAGCAGCTTAGATTCCGGCTACGAGCAGTACTTC.

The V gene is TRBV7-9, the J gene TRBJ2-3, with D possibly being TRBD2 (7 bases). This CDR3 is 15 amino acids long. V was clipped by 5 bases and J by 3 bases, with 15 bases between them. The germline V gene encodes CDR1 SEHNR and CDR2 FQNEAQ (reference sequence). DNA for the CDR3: TGTGCCAGCAGCCGAGGGGGGGGTTCGACAGATACGCAGTATTTT. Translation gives CASSRGGGSTDTQYF.

The chain's CDR3 is CASSQDKTSPTYEQYF. DNA of the CDR3: TGCGCCAGCAGCCAAGATAAGACATCACCCACCTACGAGCAGTACTTC. J is TRBJ2-7 and V is TRBV4-1, with D unresolved. CDR3 size: 16 residues. V was cut by 0 bases and J by 2 bases, with 14 bases left in between. The V gene's germline CDR1 is MGHRA and CDR2 YSYEKL.

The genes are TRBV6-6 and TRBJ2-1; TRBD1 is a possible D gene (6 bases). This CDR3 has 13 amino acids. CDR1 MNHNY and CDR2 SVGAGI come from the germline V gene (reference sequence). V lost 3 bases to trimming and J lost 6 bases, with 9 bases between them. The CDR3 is CASSYNRVNEQFF. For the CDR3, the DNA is TGTGCCAGCAGTTATAACAGGGTCAATGAGCAGTTCTTC.

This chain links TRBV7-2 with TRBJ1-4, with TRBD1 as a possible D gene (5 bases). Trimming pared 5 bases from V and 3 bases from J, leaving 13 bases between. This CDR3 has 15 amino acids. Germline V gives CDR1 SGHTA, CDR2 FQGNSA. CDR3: CASSPLTVANEKLFF. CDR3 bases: TGTGCCAGCAGCCCCCTGACAGTCGCTAATGAAAAACTGTTTTTT.

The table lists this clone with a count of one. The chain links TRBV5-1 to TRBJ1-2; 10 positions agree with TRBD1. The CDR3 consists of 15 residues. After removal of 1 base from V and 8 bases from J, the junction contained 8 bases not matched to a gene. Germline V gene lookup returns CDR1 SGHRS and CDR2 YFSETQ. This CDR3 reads CASSLLGQGVYGYTF. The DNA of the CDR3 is TGCGCCAGCAGCTTGCTAGGACAGGGGGTTTACGGCTACACCTTC.

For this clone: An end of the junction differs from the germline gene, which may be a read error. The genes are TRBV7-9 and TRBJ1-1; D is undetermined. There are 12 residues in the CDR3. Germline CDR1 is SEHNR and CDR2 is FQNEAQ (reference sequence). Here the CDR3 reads CSSSVGSTEAFF. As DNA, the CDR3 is TGTTCCAGCAGCGTCGGTTCCACTGAAGCTTTCTTT.

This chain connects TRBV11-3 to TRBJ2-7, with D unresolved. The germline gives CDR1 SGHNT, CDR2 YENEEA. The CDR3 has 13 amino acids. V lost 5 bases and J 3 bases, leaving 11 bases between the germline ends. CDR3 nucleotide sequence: TGTGCCAGCAGCCCCCGACAATACTACGAGCAGTACTTC. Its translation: CASSPRQYYEQYF.

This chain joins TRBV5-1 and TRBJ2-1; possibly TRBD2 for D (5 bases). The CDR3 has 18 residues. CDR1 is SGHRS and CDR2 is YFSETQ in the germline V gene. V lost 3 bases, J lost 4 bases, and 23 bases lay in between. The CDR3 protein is CASSSYPVGDALYNEQFF. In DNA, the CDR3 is TGCGCCAGCAGCTCCTACCCGGTGGGAGATGCATTGTACAATGAGCAGTTCTTC.

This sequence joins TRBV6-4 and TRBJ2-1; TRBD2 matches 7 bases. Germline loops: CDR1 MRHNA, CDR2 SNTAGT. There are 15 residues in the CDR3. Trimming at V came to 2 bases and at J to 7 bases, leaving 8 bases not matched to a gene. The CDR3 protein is CASSDRDYVRNEQFF. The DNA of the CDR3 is TGTGCCAGCAGTGACAGGGACTATGTAAGGAATGAGCAGTTCTTC.

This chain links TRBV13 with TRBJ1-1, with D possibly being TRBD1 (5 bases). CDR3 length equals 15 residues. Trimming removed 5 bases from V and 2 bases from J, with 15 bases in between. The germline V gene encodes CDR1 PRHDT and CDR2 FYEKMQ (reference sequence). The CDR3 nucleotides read TGTGCCAGCAGCAGACCGACCGACAGTAACACTGAAGCTTTCTTT. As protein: CASSRPTDSNTEAFF. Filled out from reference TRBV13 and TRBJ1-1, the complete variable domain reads AAGVIQSPRHLIKEKRETATLKCYPIPRHDTVYWYQQGPGQDPQFLISFYEKMQSDKGSIPDRFSAQQFSDYHSELNMSSLELGDSALYFCASSRPTDSNTEAFFGQGTRLTVV.

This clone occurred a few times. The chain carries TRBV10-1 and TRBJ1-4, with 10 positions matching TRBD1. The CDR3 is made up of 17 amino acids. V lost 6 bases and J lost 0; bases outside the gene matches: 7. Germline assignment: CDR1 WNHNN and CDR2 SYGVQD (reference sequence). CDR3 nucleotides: TGCGCCAGCAGCGGGGGACAGGGGAATGCAACTAATGAAAAACTGTTTTTT. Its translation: CASSGGQGNATNEKLFF.

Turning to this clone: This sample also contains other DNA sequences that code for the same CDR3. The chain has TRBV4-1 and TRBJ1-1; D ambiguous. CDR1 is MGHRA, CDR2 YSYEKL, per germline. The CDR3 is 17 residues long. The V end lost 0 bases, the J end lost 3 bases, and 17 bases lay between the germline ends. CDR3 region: CASSQDKSGLLDTEAFF. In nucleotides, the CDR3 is TGCGCCAGCAGCCAAGATAAATCTGGTCTATTGGACACTGAAGCTTTCTTT.

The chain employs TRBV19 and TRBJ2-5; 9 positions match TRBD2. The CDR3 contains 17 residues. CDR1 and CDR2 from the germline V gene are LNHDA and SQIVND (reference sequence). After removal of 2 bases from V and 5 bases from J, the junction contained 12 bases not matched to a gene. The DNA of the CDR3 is TGTGCCAGTAGTATACGCCCAATAGCGGGAGTGGGCGAGACCCAGTACTTC. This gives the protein CASSIRPIAGVGETQYF. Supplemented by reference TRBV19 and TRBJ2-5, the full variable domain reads DGGITQSPKYLFRKEGQNVTLSCEQNLNHDAMYWYRQDPGQGLRLIYYSQIVNDFQKGDIAEGYSVSREKKESFPLTVTSAQKNPTAFYLCASSIRPIAGVGETQYFGPGTRLLVL.

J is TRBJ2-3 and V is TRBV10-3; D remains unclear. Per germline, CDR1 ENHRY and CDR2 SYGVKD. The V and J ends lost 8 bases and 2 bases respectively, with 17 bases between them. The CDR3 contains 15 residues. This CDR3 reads CAIVAALGPTDTQYF. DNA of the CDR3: TGTGCCATCGTGGCCGCCCTTGGGCCCACAGATACGCAGTATTTT.

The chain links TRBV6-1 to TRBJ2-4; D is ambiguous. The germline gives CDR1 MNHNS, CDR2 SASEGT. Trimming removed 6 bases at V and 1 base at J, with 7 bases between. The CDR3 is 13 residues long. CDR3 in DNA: TGTGCCAGCAGGGGCTTTGCCAAAAACATTCAGTACTTC. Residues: CASRGFAKNIQYF.

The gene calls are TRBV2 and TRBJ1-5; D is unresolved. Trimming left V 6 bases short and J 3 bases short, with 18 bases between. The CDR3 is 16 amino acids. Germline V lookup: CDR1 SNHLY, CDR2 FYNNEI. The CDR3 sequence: CASSADRGFNNQPQHF. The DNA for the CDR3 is TGTGCCAGCAGCGCCGATCGAGGGTTTAACAATCAGCCCCAGCATTTT.